These T cell receptor beta chains were read from a single sample in a study of CD8+CD57+ T cells in acquired aplastic anemia. One entry per CDR3 protein, called by TCRdb with MiXCR from the reads. The repertoire holds approximately 160,000 distinct CDR3 sequences, with around half as singletons. Sequenced material: sorted CD4+, CD8+, or CD8+CD57+ T cells (not recorded which) from PBMCs. Every receptor here comes from a human donor with aplastic anemia. Both conserved end residues are trimmed from each CDR3.

TRBV6-1,TRBJ1-6,ASSESGASYNSPLH
TRBV10-1,TRBJ1-5,ASSNADYSNQPQH
TRBV4-3,TRBJ2-3,ASSQGQGSADTQY
TRBV25-1,TRBJ1-1,ASSENVEAF
TRBV2,TRBJ2-1,ASSGGGGWYNEQF
TRBV7-6,TRBJ2-5,ASSLRQGRQETQY
TRBV19,TRBJ2-2,ASSSRTGTGELF
TRBV25-1,TRBJ2-3,ASSLAFGGTDTQY
TRBV7-2,TRBJ2-7,TSSPRTGAYEQY
TRBV10-3,TRBJ2-7,AISEKGSVYEQY
TRBV7-7,TRBJ2-5,ASSLVPAGSGETQY
TRBV24-1,TRBJ2-1,ATSRDLAARGNEQF
TRBV15,TRBJ2-3,ATSREGQGVIDTQY
TRBV2,TRBJ1-4,ASSSTHEKLF
TRBV20-1,TRBJ2-4,SLRREGERGPKNIQY
TRBV3-1,TRBJ2-1,ASSQRKLGEQF
TRBV19,TRBJ1-5,ASRDDRQGNLIQH
TRBV10-3,TRBJ2-7,AIRGAATQY
TRBV25-1,TRBJ1-4,ASQTRGLGEKLF
TRBV20-1,TRBJ2-1,SASRPGTGNNEQF
TRBV10-3,TRBJ2-3,AILRYTDTQY
TRBV5-6,TRBJ1-2,ASSYQNYGYA